A selection of T cell receptor beta chains follows, all from one sample in a study of T cell responses to AZD1222 COVID-19 vaccine. Repertoires were generated with immunoSEQ multiplex PCR, while TCRdb's copy carries only in-frame clones and drops some. The table records around 120,000 clones, approximately 90% of them present only once. The material was peripheral blood, obtained on day 0 of AZD1222 vaccination. These receptors originate from an adult in good health. Both conserved end residues are part of each CDR3. D genes are given only for firm matches. Size values are once, few and many counts, or a class for expanded clones, and some rows have none.

>TRBV7-3|TRBJ2-5|.|.
CASSFNPQETQYF
TGTGCCAGCAGCTTTAATCCGCAAGAGACCCAGTACTTC
>TRBV15|TRBJ1-1|.|.
CATSRVQGQNTEAFF
TGTGCCACCAGCAGAGTGCAGGGGCAGAACACTGAAGCTTTCTTT
>TRBV6-1|TRBJ1-5|.|TRBD1
CASSEQGGNQPQHF
TGTGCCAGCAGTGAACAGGGGGGAAATCAGCCCCAGCATTTT
>TRBV28|TRBJ1-2|.|TRBD1
CASCQGGGYTF
TGTGCCAGCTGCCAGGGGGGTGGCTACACCTTC
>TRBV7-8|TRBJ1-5|.|.
CASSRNLPDQPQHF
TGTGCCAGCAGCCGCAATCTTCCCGATCAGCCCCAGCATTTT
>TRBV5-4|TRBJ1-3|.|TRBD1
CASSTGQGSGNTIYF
TGTGCCAGCAGCACAGGACAGGGGTCCGGAAACACCATATATTTT
>TRBV28|TRBJ1-4|.|.
CASSLTEDEKLFF
TGTGCCAGCAGTTTAACCGAGGATGAAAAACTGTTTTTT
>TRBV28|TRBJ1-1|few|.
CASSLVLNTEAFF
TGTGCCAGCAGTTTAGTCCTGAACACTGAAGCTTTCTTT
>TRBV12-5|TRBJ1-4|.|.
CASGLGQKNEKLFF
TGTGCTAGTGGTTTGGGGCAGAAAAATGAAAAACTGTTTTTT
>TRBV5-8|TRBJ1-1|.|.
CASSFTRGSNTEAFF
TGTGCCAGCAGCTTCACCAGGGGTTCGAACACTGAAGCTTTCTTT
>TRBV12-3/TRBV12-4|TRBJ1-6|.|.
CASRTMNSPLHF
TGTGCCAGCAGGACGATGAATTCACCCCTCCACTTT
>TRBV7-2|TRBJ1-1|.|.
CASSPDRNRNTEAFF
TGTGCCAGCAGTCCCGACAGGAACAGGAACACTGAAGCTTTCTTT
>TRBV11-2|TRBJ2-7|.|TRBD2
CASSWGTNNEQYF
TGTGCCAGCAGCTGGGGGACTAATAACGAGCAGTACTTC
>TRBV7-3|TRBJ2-5|.|TRBD2
CASSSGGPETQYF
TGTGCCAGCAGTTCGGGGGGGCCAGAGACCCAGTACTTC
>TRBV5-6|TRBJ2-7|.|.
CASSSPRTSSYEQYF
TGTGCCAGCAGCTCCCCTAGAACTAGCTCCTACGAGCAGTACTTC
>TRBV9|TRBJ2-2|.|.
CASSATAAHRELFF
TGTGCCAGCAGCGCTACAGCGGCACACCGGGAGCTGTTTTTT
>TRBV3-1/TRBV3-2|TRBJ2-3|.|TRBD1
CASSQEGGTGGEGTQYF
TGTGCCAGCAGCCAAGAGGGCGGGACAGGGGGCGAAGGTACGCAGTATTTT
>TRBV6-4|TRBJ1-1|.|.
CASSVSSATEAFF
TGTGCCAGCAGTGTATCTTCGGCCACTGAAGCTTTCTTT
>TRBV7-2|TRBJ2-7|.|.
CASSLAAVGGAYEQYF
TGTGCCAGCAGCTTAGCTGCTGTGGGGGGTGCCTACGAGCAGTACTTC
>TRBV7-3|TRBJ1-6|.|.
CASSLSQGGSPLHF
TGTGCCAGCAGCTTAAGTCAGGGCGGTTCACCCCTCCACTTT
>TRBV15|TRBJ1-6|.|.
CATSRDYSDSPLHF
TGTGCCACCAGCAGAGACTACAGCGATTCACCCCTCCACTTT
>TRBV19|TRBJ2-1|.|TRBD2
CASSIRVASGVYNEQFF
TGTGCCAGTAGTATCAGGGTTGCTAGCGGGGTATACAATGAGCAGTTCTTC
>TRBV6-2/TRBV6-3|TRBJ1-5|.|.
CASSYGGSRNQPQHF
TGTGCCAGCAGTTACGGGGGGTCACGCAATCAGCCCCAGCATTTT
>TRBV4-2|TRBJ1-4|.|TRBD1
CASSPGTETTNEKLFF
TGTGCCAGCAGCCCTGGGACAGAAACAACTAATGAAAAACTGTTTTTT
>TRBV10-3|TRBJ2-2|.|TRBD1
CAISDGDRYTGELFF
TGTGCCATCAGTGACGGGGACAGATACACCGGGGAGCTGTTTTTT
>TRBV10-3|TRBJ1-5|.|TRBD1
CAIKGQGLNQPQHF
TGTGCCATCAAGGGACAGGGCCTCAATCAGCCCCAGCATTTT
>TRBV2|TRBJ1-5|.|.
CASSAERMQPQHF
TGTGCCAGCAGTGCTGAGAGAATGCAGCCCCAGCATTTT
>TRBV7-2|TRBJ1-2|.|TRBD1
CASSSFPGQGAEGYTF
TGTGCCAGCAGCTCTTTCCCGGGACAGGGGGCGGAAGGCTACACCTTC
>TRBV19|TRBJ1-4|.|.
CASSTGATNEKLFF
TGTGCCAGTAGTACCGGGGCAACTAATGAAAAACTGTTTTTT
>TRBV5-1|TRBJ1-6|.|.
CASSLEVTNNSPLHF
TGCGCCAGCAGCTTGGAGGTGACAAACAATTCACCCCTCCACTTT
>TRBV4-3|TRBJ1-1|.|TRBD1
CASSQETGDTEAFF
TGCGCCAGCAGCCAGGAGACAGGGGACACTGAAGCTTTCTTT
>TRBV5-6|TRBJ1-2|few|.
CASSLRGGSDYGYTF
TGTGCCAGCAGCTTGCGAGGGGGAAGCGACTATGGCTACACCTTC
>TRBV6-5|TRBJ2-4|.|TRBD1
CASSSGQGIQYF
TGTGCCAGCAGCTCCGGACAGGGCATTCAGTACTTC
>TRBV5-1|TRBJ2-1|.|TRBD2
CASSRQLTSDNEQFF
TGCGCCAGCAGCCGCCAACTAACTAGCGACAATGAGCAGTTCTTC
>TRBV7-2|TRBJ1-1|.|.
CASSPHQNTEAFF
TGTGCCAGCAGCCCGCACCAAAACACTGAAGCTTTCTTT
>TRBV6-1|TRBJ1-3|.|TRBD1
CASSELWTGAGNTIYF
TGTGCCAGCAGTGAACTCTGGACAGGGGCTGGAAACACCATATATTTT
>TRBV11-2|TRBJ1-5|.|.
CASSLGALGNQPQHF
TGTGCCAGCAGCTTAGGAGCCTTGGGCAATCAGCCCCAGCATTTT
>TRBV10-3|TRBJ2-7|once|TRBD1
CAISDYDRGSYEQYF
TGTGCCATCAGTGATTATGACAGGGGATCCTACGAGCAGTACTTC
>TRBV9|TRBJ1-5|.|.
CASSVGGQPNQPQHF
TGTGCCAGCAGCGTAGGGGGACAACCCAATCAGCCCCAGCATTTT
>TRBV7-8|TRBJ2-2|.|.
CASSLVPEVGGELFF
TGTGCCAGCAGCTTAGTCCCCGAAGTGGGCGGGGAGCTGTTTTTT
>TRBV7-3|TRBJ2-5|.|TRBD2
CASSWIAGTQETQYF
TGTGCCAGCAGCTGGATAGCGGGGACCCAAGAGACCCAGTACTTC
>TRBV2|TRBJ1-4|.|TRBD1
CASSRDRVVVNEKLFF
TGTGCCAGCAGTCGTGACAGGGTAGTGGTTAATGAAAAACTGTTTTTT
>TRBV19|TRBJ1-6|.|TRBD1
CASHTRGQGHSPLHF
TGTGCCAGTCACACAAGAGGACAGGGCCATTCACCCCTCCACTTT
>TRBV5-1|TRBJ1-2|.|.
CASSLNRVYGYTF
TGCGCCAGCAGCTTGAACAGGGTCTATGGCTACACCTTC
>TRBV28|TRBJ1-4|.|TRBD1
CASSGGQAGGEKLFF
TGTGCCAGCAGTGGGGGACAGGCGGGCGGTGAAAAACTGTTTTTT
>TRBV5-4|TRBJ1-2|.|.
CASSKNSVYGYTF
TGTGCCAGCAGCAAAAACAGCGTCTATGGCTACACCTTC
>TRBV18|TRBJ2-5|.|.
CASSPLPEQASQETQYF
TGTGCCAGCTCACCACTACCCGAACAGGCCTCCCAAGAGACCCAGTACTTC
>TRBV28|TRBJ2-7|once|.
CASSYGTAYEQYF
TGTGCCAGCAGTTATGGGACCGCCTACGAGCAGTACTTC